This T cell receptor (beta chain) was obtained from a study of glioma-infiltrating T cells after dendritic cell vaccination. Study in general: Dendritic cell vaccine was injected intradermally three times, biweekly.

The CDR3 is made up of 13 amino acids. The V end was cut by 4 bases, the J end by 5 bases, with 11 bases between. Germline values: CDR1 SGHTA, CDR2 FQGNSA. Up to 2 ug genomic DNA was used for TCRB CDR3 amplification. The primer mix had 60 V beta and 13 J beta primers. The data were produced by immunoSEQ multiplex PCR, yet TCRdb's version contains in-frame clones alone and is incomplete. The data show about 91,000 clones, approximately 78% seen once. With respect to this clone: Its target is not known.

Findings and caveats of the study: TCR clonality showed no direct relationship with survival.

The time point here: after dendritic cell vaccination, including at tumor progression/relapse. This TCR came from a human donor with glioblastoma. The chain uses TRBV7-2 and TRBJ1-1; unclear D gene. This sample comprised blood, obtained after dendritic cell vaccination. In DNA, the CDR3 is TGTGCCAGCAGCTCCCGTCTAAAAACTGAAGCTTTCTTT. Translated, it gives CASSSRLKTEAFF.